The T cell receptor beta chain described here comes from a study of blood T cell repertoires in COVID-19. At the level of the study: Researchers got acute and convalescent COVID-19 samples from the United States, Italy and Spain. PBMCs, B-cell-depleted T cells, or T cells provided the cDNA or gDNA that made up the material.

As processed by the authors: Reference gene primer amplification gave nucleated cell count estimates. The repertoire was sequenced with immunoSEQ multiplex PCR; TCRdb's copy has only in-frame clones and lacks some. V, J and clone size reflect that table, while D and trimming were determined from the DNA. The table lists 80,000 to 100,000 clones, roughly 80% of them singletons, with roughly 4.4% in the top ten. With 1 base clipped from V and 3 bases from J, the junction kept 6 bases outside the gene matches. CDR1 is SGDLS and CDR2 is YYNGEE in the germline V gene. The CDR3 sequence is 15 residues long.

This receptor was obtained from a man aged 55 to 70 with acute or convalescent COVID-19. This chain uses TRBV9 with TRBJ1-1; 7 bases are a match to TRBD1. The sequenced sample was peripheral blood. This chain's CDR3 is CASSVQGEVDTEAFF. CDR3 DNA sequence: TGTGCCAGCAGCGTACAGGGGGAAGTGGACACTGAAGCTTTCTTT.